Listed below are T cell receptor beta chains from one sample, sequenced in a study of monozygotic twins with inflammatory bowel disease. From the 5' RACE reads, TCRdb lists one entry per CDR3 protein and no DNA. In total, the table holds about 380,000 distinct CDR3 sequences. Sequences were obtained from blood. The source of these receptors is a human donor with ulcerative colitis or Crohn's disease, or a healthy co-twin of an affected twin (not recorded which). Both conserved end residues are part of each CDR3. Fields, in order: J gene, V gene, CDR3 length, CDR3 protein.

J: TRBJ1-5
V: TRBV11-2
length: 15
CDR3: CASSLEIGGNQPQHF

J: TRBJ1-4
V: TRBV5-1
length: 14
CDR3: CASSGDPEGEKLFF

J: TRBJ1-2
V: TRBV6-5
length: 15
CDR3: CASSYERAPLYGYTF

J: TRBJ2-2
V: TRBV7-8
length: 15
CDR3: CASRQGQRNTGELFF

J: TRBJ2-3
V: TRBV5-5
length: 14
CDR3: CASLRGRYTDTQYF

J: TRBJ2-3
V: TRBV7-2
length: 14
CDR3: CASSPRKSTDTQYF

J: TRBJ2-3
V: TRBV12-3/TRBV12-4
length: 16
CDR3: CASSRLKTGVTDTQYF

J: TRBJ2-7
V: TRBV11-2
length: 16
CDR3: CASSFLDRGAVYEQYF

J: TRBJ2-5
V: TRBV11-1
length: 18
CDR3: CASSHRRARDAVGETQYF

J: TRBJ2-5
V: TRBV7-2
length: 17
CDR3: CASSLGGTGGIEETQYF

J: TRBJ1-2
V: TRBV11-1
length: 18
CDR3: CASSLASGTSTHLYGYTF

J: TRBJ1-2
V: TRBV7-2
length: 13
CDR3: CASSSRGSYGYTF

J: TRBJ1-1
V: TRBV11-1
length: 18
CDR3: CAGSFRETAPLRNTEAFF

J: TRBJ2-7
V: TRBV20-1
length: 12
CDR3: CSARGGPYEQYF

J: TRBJ2-5
V: TRBV28
length: 17
CDR3: CASSFWSSDRAGETQYF

J: TRBJ2-1
V: TRBV11-2
length: 12
CDR3: CASSAGENEQFF

J: TRBJ1-2
V: TRBV11-2
length: 12
CDR3: CASSLDFYGYTF

J: TRBJ2-4
V: TRBV6-5
length: 16
CDR3: CASSNRGRLAKNIQYF

J: TRBJ2-3
V: TRBV5-1
length: 17
CDR3: CASSPGTSGGSTDTQYF

J: TRBJ1-1
V: TRBV7-2
length: 13
CDR3: CASNRVADTEAFF

J: TRBJ2-3
V: TRBV5-1
length: 14
CDR3: CASSPGFGWDTQYF

J: TRBJ1-6
V: TRBV13
length: 16
CDR3: CASSLQEGPHNSPLHF

J: TRBJ1-2
V: TRBV7-9
length: 16
CDR3: CASSLKGEGPSYGYTF

J: TRBJ2-1
V: TRBV24-1
length: 15
CDR3: CATSDLSAYSDEQFF

J: TRBJ2-6
V: TRBV30
length: 14
CDR3: CAWSDFSGANVLTF

J: TRBJ2-1
V: TRBV6-2/TRBV6-3
length: 17
CDR3: CASSYLGYPDSYNEQFF

J: TRBJ1-1
V: TRBV20-1
length: 14
CDR3: CSAPREVLGTEAFF

J: TRBJ1-5
V: TRBV27
length: 14
CDR3: CASSLGGYNQPQHF

J: TRBJ2-3
V: TRBV5-1
length: 16
CDR3: CASSAFSGRPTDTQYF

J: TRBJ1-1
V: TRBV7-9
length: 13
CDR3: CASSLGLGVEAFF

J: TRBJ1-6
V: TRBV4-1
length: 17
CDR3: CASSQELFGQGNSPLHF

J: TRBJ2-7
V: TRBV20-1
length: 15
CDR3: CSAFPGTGGLYEQYF

J: TRBJ2-3
V: TRBV20-1
length: 17
CDR3: CSARVLGTGGEKLTQYF

J: TRBJ2-7
V: TRBV6-2/TRBV6-3
length: 11
CDR3: CASTSSYEQYF

J: TRBJ2-1
V: TRBV5-6
length: 16
CDR3: CASSLRTSGGPSVQFF

J: TRBJ1-1
V: TRBV29-1
length: 12
CDR3: CSVGIFTGGAFF

J: TRBJ2-3
V: TRBV11-1
length: 15
CDR3: CASSQPAGVTDTQYF

J: TRBJ2-5
V: TRBV5-4
length: 15
CDR3: CASSLSGTLQETQYF

J: TRBJ2-5
V: TRBV18
length: 13
CDR3: CATTSGTQETQYF

J: TRBJ2-4
V: TRBV29-1
length: 11
CDR3: CSVGTGGMQYF

J: TRBJ1-1
V: TRBV11-2
length: 18
CDR3: CASSFRPVSRDGNTEAFF

J: TRBJ2-1
V: TRBV2
length: 17
CDR3: CASSERALAPSYNEQFF

J: TRBJ1-6
V: TRBV19
length: 16
CDR3: CASSLERPAYNSPLHF

J: TRBJ2-2
V: TRBV6-2/TRBV6-3
length: 12
CDR3: CASSQGIGELFF

J: TRBJ2-7
V: TRBV12-3/TRBV12-4
length: 14
CDR3: CASSVDRGSYEQYF

J: TRBJ2-2
V: TRBV24-1
length: 17
CDR3: CATSDPGPVGSTGELFF

J: TRBJ2-7
V: TRBV5-1
length: 19
CDR3: CASSSQGQALSPHSYEQYF

J: TRBJ1-4
V: TRBV7-9
length: 17
CDR3: CASSFGAGITTNEKLFF

J: TRBJ2-5
V: TRBV3-1
length: 15
CDR3: CASSRGTGGVGTQYF

J: TRBJ2-3
V: TRBV5-1
length: 14
CDR3: CASSFVRDKDTQYF

J: TRBJ2-7
V: TRBV10-2
length: 11
CDR3: CASSDRYEQYF